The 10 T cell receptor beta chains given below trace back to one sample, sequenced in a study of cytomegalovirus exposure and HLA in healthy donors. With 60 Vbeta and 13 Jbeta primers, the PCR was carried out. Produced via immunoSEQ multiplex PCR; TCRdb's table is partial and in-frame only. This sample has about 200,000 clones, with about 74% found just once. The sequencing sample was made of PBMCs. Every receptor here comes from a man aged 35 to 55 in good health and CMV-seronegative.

The CDR3 sequence is CASSSRGTGALETQYF. The CDR3 nucleotides read TGTGCCAGCAGCTCCCGCGGGACAGGGGCTCTAGAGACCCAGTACTTC. The chain uses TRBV2 and TRBJ2-5, with 10 bases aligning to TRBD1. This CDR3 spans 16 amino acids. Germline loops: CDR1 SNHLY, CDR2 FYNNEI. The trim removed 6 bases at V and 4 bases at J, leaving 11 bases unmatched.

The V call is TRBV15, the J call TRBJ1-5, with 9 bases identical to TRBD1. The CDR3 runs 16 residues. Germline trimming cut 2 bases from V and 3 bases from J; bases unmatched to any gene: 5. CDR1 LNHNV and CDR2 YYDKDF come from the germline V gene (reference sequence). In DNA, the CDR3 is TGTGCCACCAGCAGATCCGGGACAGGGTCCAATCAGCCCCAGCATTTT. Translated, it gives CATSRSGTGSNQPQHF.

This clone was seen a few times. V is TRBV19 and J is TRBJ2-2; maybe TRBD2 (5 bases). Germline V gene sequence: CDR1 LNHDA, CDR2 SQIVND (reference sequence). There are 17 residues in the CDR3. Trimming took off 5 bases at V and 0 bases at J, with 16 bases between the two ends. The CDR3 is CASSYGFRGTNTGELFF. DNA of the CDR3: TGTGCCAGTAGTTACGGCTTCCGGGGAACGAACACCGGGGAGCTGTTTTTT.

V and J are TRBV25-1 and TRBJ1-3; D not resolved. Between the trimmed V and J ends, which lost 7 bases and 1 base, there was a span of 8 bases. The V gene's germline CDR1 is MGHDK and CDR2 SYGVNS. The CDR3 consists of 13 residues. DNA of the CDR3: TGTGCCAGCAAAGAGGCTTCTGGAAACACCATATATTTT. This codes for CASKEASGNTIYF.

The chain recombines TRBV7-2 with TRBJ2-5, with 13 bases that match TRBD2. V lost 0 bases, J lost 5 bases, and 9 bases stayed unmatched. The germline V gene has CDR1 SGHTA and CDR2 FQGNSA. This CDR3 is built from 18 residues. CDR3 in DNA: TGTGCCAGCAGCTTAGCTTCGCGTGGGACTAGCGGGGAGGAGACCCAGTACTTC. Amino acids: CASSLASRGTSGEETQYF.

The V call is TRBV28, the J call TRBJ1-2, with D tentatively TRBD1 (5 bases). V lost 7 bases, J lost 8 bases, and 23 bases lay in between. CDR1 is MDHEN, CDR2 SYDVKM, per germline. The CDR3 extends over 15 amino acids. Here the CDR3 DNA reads TGTGCCAGCACCATTAGACAGACTGGGATGGGGGGCTACACCTTC. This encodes CASTIRQTGMGGYTF.

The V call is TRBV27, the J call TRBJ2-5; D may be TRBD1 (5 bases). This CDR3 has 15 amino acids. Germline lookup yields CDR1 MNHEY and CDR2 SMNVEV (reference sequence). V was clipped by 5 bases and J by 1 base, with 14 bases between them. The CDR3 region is CASSRQTSIQETQYF. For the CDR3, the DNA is TGTGCCAGCAGTCGACAGACTTCCATCCAAGAGACCCAGTACTTC.

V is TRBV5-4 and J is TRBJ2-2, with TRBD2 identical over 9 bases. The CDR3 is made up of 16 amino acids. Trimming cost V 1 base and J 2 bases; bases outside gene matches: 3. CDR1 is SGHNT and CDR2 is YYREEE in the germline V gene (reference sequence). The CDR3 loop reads CASSLKREVNTGELFF. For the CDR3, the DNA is TGTGCCAGCAGCTTGAAGCGGGAGGTCAACACCGGGGAGCTGTTTTTT. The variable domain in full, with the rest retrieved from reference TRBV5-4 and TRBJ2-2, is ETGVTQSPTHLIKTRGQQVTLRCSSQSGHNTVSWYQQALGQGPQFIFQYYREEENGRGNFPPRFSGLQFPNYSSELNVNALELDDSALYLCASSLKREVNTGELFFGEGSRLTVL.

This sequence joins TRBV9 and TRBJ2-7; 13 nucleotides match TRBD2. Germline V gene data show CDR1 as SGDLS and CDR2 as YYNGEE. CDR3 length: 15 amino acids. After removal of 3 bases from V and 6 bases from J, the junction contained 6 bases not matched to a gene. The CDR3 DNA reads TGTGCCAGCAGCGGTACTAGCGGGAGGGGAGGCGAGCAGTACTTC. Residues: CASSGTSGRGGEQYF.

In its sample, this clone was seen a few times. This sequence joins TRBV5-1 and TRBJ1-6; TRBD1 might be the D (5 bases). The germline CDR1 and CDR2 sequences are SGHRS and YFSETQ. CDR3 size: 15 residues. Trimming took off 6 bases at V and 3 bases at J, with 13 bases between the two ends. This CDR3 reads CASTAGTLYNSPLHF. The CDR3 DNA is TGCGCCAGCACCGCCGGGACTCTCTATAATTCACCCCTCCACTTT.